The 27 T cell receptor beta chains in this list originate from one sample, sequenced in a study of vaccination and CD4 T cells after COVID-19. Sequencing of cultured CD4+ T cell DNA used the Oncomine TCR Beta short-read assay. Via MiXCR, TCRdb re-called the PCR reads, giving one row per CDR3 protein. Of more than 10,000 distinct CDR3 sequences listed, roughly 29% were seen once; the top ten hold about 14%. The treatment denotes: 10-day PBMC culture with coronavirus spike peptide pools or control peptides (ViraFEST assay). The antigens these receptors bind are not known. Sequenced here: CD4+ T cells from blood, cultured in vitro, sampled after SARS-CoV-2 vaccination. Receptors originate from a human donor who had recovered from COVID-19.

The chain couples TRBV11-3 to TRBJ2-3; 7 positions match TRBD1. Looked up from germline, CDR1 is SGHNT and CDR2 is YENEEA. V shed 2 bases, J shed 3 bases, and the junction held 5 bases outside the gene matches. The CDR3 length is 15 residues. CDR3 loop: CASSLWGTATDTQYF. In nucleotides, the CDR3 is TGTGCCAGCAGCTTATGGGGGACAGCTACAGATACGCAGTATTTT.

The chain combines TRBV5-6 with TRBJ2-5; 9 bases are shared with TRBD2. V lost 3 bases and J lost 7; bases outside the gene matches: 13. There are 16 residues in the CDR3. CDR1 and CDR2 (germline): SGHDT, YYEEEE. This CDR3 is CASSSQPAGGPGTQYF. The CDR3 DNA is TGTGCCAGCAGCTCCCAACCTGCGGGAGGGCCGGGGACCCAGTACTTC.

CDR3 nucleotide sequence: TGCGCCAGCAGCCGAGAAGGACAGGGTACTTCACCCCTCCACTTT. It specifies CASSREGQGTSPLHF. The chain carries TRBV4-1 and TRBJ1-6; 8 bases align to TRBD1. The junction had 8 bases not matched to a gene; V was cut back by 4 bases and J by 9 bases. From germline, CDR1 is MGHRA and CDR2 YSYEKL. The CDR3 sequence is 15 residues long.

V and J are TRBV10-3 and TRBJ2-1; possibly TRBD1 for D (5 bases). The CDR3 spans 12 residues. V was clipped by 4 bases and J by 8 bases, with 9 bases between them. CDR1 ENHRY and CDR2 SYGVKD come from the germline V gene. The CDR3 is CAISVRGDEQFF. In DNA form, the CDR3 reads TGTGCCATCAGTGTAAGGGGCGATGAGCAGTTCTTC.

This rearrangement joins TRBV20-1 to TRBJ1-5; D call uncertain. This CDR3 region has 14 residues. The germline CDR1 and CDR2 sequences are DFQATT and SNEGSKA (reference sequence). V was shortened by 5 bases and J by 0 bases, with 11 bases between the two germline ends. As DNA, the CDR3 is TGCAGTGCTCTAGGGCAGAGTAGCAATCAGCCCCAGCATTTT. Translated: CSALGQSSNQPQHF.

This clonotype was seen only a few times. The chain carries TRBV6-5 and TRBJ1-5, with D maybe TRBD1 (6 bases). The germline V gene has CDR1 MNHEY and CDR2 SVGAGI. CDR3 length: 14 amino acids. The V gene lost 2 bases and the J gene lost 6 bases, with 11 bases spanning the gap. CDR3 region: CASSYIGGGQPQHF. The CDR3 DNA reads as TGTGCCAGCAGTTACATCGGGGGCGGTCAGCCCCAGCATTTT.

The V and J genes are TRBV5-1 and TRBJ2-7, with 7 positions matching TRBD2. Germline values: CDR1 SGHRS, CDR2 YFSETQ. J was trimmed by 5 bases and V by 4 bases; bases with no gene match: 9. The CDR3 is 14 residues long. DNA of the CDR3: TGCGCCAGCAGCACTAGCGTTATCCTTGACGAGCAGTACTTC. The encoded protein is CASSTSVILDEQYF.

The chain joins TRBV6-1 to TRBJ2-7; 7 bases align to TRBD2. The CDR3 contains 14 residues. CDR1 and CDR2 (germline): MNHNS, SASEGT. V lost 8 bases to trimming and J lost 2 bases; unmatched junction nucleotides: 9. The CDR3 spells CASHPLGTTYEQYF. CDR3 coding DNA: TGTGCCAGCCACCCCTTGGGGACTACCTACGAGCAGTACTTC.

The rearrangement joins TRBV28 to TRBJ2-7; D possibly corresponds to TRBD1 (6 bases). V lost 7 bases to trimming and J lost 7 bases, with 23 bases between them. The V gene's germline CDR1 is MDHEN and CDR2 SYDVKM. The CDR3 length is 15 residues. The CDR3 region has the DNA TGTGCCAGCAACGACTCGACAGGTCGGCTAAGGGAGCAGTACTTC. Amino acids: CASNDSTGRLREQYF.

CDR3 sequence reads: CAWGGGFNQPQHF. The CDR3 DNA sequence: TGTGCCTGGGGAGGGGGGTTCAATCAGCCCCAGCATTTT. V is TRBV30 and J is TRBJ1-5, with D tentatively TRBD1 (6 bases). The CDR3 is made up of 13 amino acids. V lost 5 bases, J lost 3 bases, and 11 bases lay in between. Germline V gene data show CDR1 as GTSNPN and CDR2 as SVGIG (reference sequence).

This clonotype came up a few times. The CDR3 nucleotides read TGTGCCAGCAGCTTATGGGGACGAAGAGACAATGAGCAGTTCTTC. It yields the protein CASSLWGRRDNEQFF. The chain couples TRBV7-3 to TRBJ2-1, with D tentatively TRBD1 or TRBD2 (5 bases each). Germline CDR1 SGHTA, CDR2 FQGTGA. This CDR3 region has 15 residues. Trimming removed 2 bases from V and 5 bases from J, with 13 bases in between.

The chain combines TRBV20-1 with TRBJ2-5, with 8 positions matching TRBD2. The CDR3 is 14 amino acids. From germline, CDR1 is DFQATT and CDR2 SNEGSKA (reference sequence). J was trimmed by 1 base and V by 2 bases; bases with no gene match: 3. The DNA of the CDR3 is TGCAGTGCTAGAAGGGGACTAGTCCAAGAGACCCAGTACTTC. Translated: CSARRGLVQETQYF.

This CDR3 is CASSMSLLAGVQTGELFF. CDR3 DNA: TGTGCCAGCAGCATGTCACTCCTAGCGGGAGTACAGACCGGGGAGCTGTTTTTT. This sequence joins TRBV7-3 and TRBJ2-2; TRBD2 agrees at 10 bases. Germline values: CDR1 SGHTA, CDR2 FQGTGA. CDR3 length: 18 residues. V lost 5 bases to trimming and J lost 5 bases; unmatched junction nucleotides: 14.

The chain links TRBV2 to TRBJ2-7, with D possibly being TRBD2 (6 bases). This CDR3 has 11 residues. The germline gives CDR1 SNHLY, CDR2 FYNNEI. V lost 2 bases and J lost 12, with 11 bases in between. For the CDR3, the DNA is TGTGCCAGCAGTGAAACAACGCGGGGGTACTTC. It is translated as CASSETTRGYF.

V usage is TRBV7-3 and J usage is TRBJ2-1; 7 bases agree with TRBD1. The germline V gene encodes CDR1 SGHTA and CDR2 FQGTGA. The CDR3 spans 14 residues. V gave up 5 bases and J gave up 3 bases; unmatched junction bases: 4. In DNA, the CDR3 is TGTGCCAGCAGCCCGGGACAGATCTACAATGAGCAGTTCTTC. Amino acids: CASSPGQIYNEQFF.

The V gene is TRBV24-1, the J gene TRBJ2-2; the match to TRBD2 covers 7 bases. Germline values: CDR1 KGHDR, CDR2 SFDVKD. The CDR3 spans 14 residues. Trimming at V came to 4 bases and at J to 6 bases, leaving 4 bases not matched to a gene. CDR3 loop: CATSEYRGAGELFF. CDR3 coding DNA: TGTGCCACCAGTGAATACCGGGGGGCCGGGGAGCTGTTTTTT.

Only a few counts were recorded for this clonotype. The chain has TRBV24-1 and TRBJ1-1, with a possible D match to TRBD1 (5 bases). This CDR3 is built from 14 residues. Germline-derived CDR1 and CDR2 are KGHDR and SFDVKD. V lost 4 bases and J 1 base, leaving 9 bases between the germline ends. CDR3 protein: CATSDPTGNTEAFF. CDR3 in DNA: TGTGCCACCAGTGACCCTACAGGGAACACTGAAGCTTTCTTT.

V is TRBV28 and J is TRBJ1-1, with 7 positions matching TRBD1. The CDR3 sequence is 20 residues long. Germline V gene lookup returns CDR1 MDHEN and CDR2 SYDVKM. V lost 3 bases to trimming and J lost 1 base; unmatched junction nucleotides: 20. The chain's CDR3 is CASSFLLQVAWAGGNTEAFF. CDR3 nucleotide sequence: TGTGCCAGCAGTTTCCTCCTTCAGGTGGCTTGGGCAGGGGGGAACACTGAAGCTTTCTTT.

The chain recombines TRBV18 with TRBJ2-3; TRBD2 agrees at 8 bases. Trimming cost V 3 bases and J 5 bases; bases outside gene matches: 4. Germline V CDR1 and CDR2: KGHSH, LQKENI. There are 14 residues in the CDR3. CDR3 sequence reads: CASSPQSGGDTQYF. In DNA form, the CDR3 reads TGTGCCAGCTCACCCCAAAGCGGGGGAGATACGCAGTATTTT.

The chain couples TRBV12-3 or TRBV12-4 to TRBJ2-3; D may be TRBD1 or TRBD2 (7 bases each). Trimming cost V 4 bases and J 2 bases, with 22 bases left between them. CDR3 length: 18 amino acids. The CDR3 DNA follows: TGTGCCAGCAGTTCCAGGGGCAGGGGGGGATCGAACACAGATACGCAGTATTTT. Its translation: CASSSRGRGGSNTDTQYF.

This chain links TRBV5-1 with TRBJ1-1, with TRBD1 matching 10 bases. The J segment lost 8 bases and the V segment lost 3 bases, leaving 19 bases of the junction unmatched. Germline CDR1 and CDR2: SGHRS and YFSETQ. The CDR3 is 18 amino acids. The CDR3 DNA follows: TGCGCCAGCAGCTCCTACATTATACCGGGACAGGGGAGATCCGAAGCTTTCTTT. Translating it yields CASSSYIIPGQGRSEAFF.

The sample holds a few counts of this clonotype. The rearrangement joins TRBV28 to TRBJ1-6, with D possibly being TRBD1 (6 bases). V lost 4 bases, J lost 10 bases, and 11 bases lay in between. This CDR3 spans 13 amino acids. Germline-derived CDR1 and CDR2 are MDHEN and SYDVKM. CDR3 coding DNA: TGTGCCAGCAGTTCAGGAGGGGGATCACCCCTCCACTTT. This gives the protein CASSSGGGSPLHF.

The chain has TRBV4-2 and TRBJ1-2; D is unclear. The germline V gene has CDR1 LGHNA and CDR2 YNFKEQ. V lost 0 bases and J 9 bases, leaving 17 bases between the germline ends. This CDR3 has 15 residues. For the CDR3, the DNA is TGTGCCAGCAGCCAAGATCACGGTAGGGAAGGACGCTACACCTTC. This codes for CASSQDHGREGRYTF.

J is TRBJ1-3 and V is TRBV20-1; TRBD1 might be the D (5 bases). V was pared by 5 bases and J by 7 bases, with 15 bases between. This CDR3 has 13 amino acids. Germline lookup yields CDR1 DFQATT and CDR2 SNEGSKA (reference sequence). The CDR3 is CSAGRDRGNTIYF. The CDR3, as DNA: TGCAGTGCTGGACGGGACCGCGGGAACACCATATATTTT.

The rearrangement uses TRBV20-1 and TRBJ1-2; 8 bases match TRBD1. CDR3 size: 13 residues. The V and J ends lost 6 bases and 4 bases, in that order; junction bases with no gene match: 7. In germline, CDR1 is DFQATT, CDR2 SNEGSKA (reference sequence). The CDR3 spells CSAPRQGLYGYTF. CDR3 nucleotide sequence: TGCAGTGCCCCAAGACAGGGGCTCTATGGCTACACCTTC.

This clonotype appeared once. One junction end disagrees with the germline gene, perhaps due to a read error. The gene calls are TRBV7-9 and TRBJ2-4; D remains ambiguous. In germline, CDR1 is SEHNR, CDR2 FQNEAQ (reference sequence). The CDR3 contains 9 residues. CDR3 DNA: TGTGCCAGCAGCTTAGACGGTCTCTTC. Its translation: CASSLDGLF.

In DNA form, the CDR3 reads TGCAGCGTTGGTGGTGGTTGGGGTGAAGCTTTCTTT. This codes for CSVGGGWGEAFF. The rearrangement links TRBV29-1 to TRBJ1-1; D gene ambiguous. Germline CDR1 SQVTM, CDR2 ANQGSEA. The V gene lost 4 bases and the J gene lost 7 bases, with 13 bases spanning the gap. This CDR3 is 12 amino acids long.